This is a list of T cell receptor beta chains from one sample in a study of T-cell memory formation after mild COVID-19. MiXCR was run by TCRdb on the 5' RACE reads, yielding one entry per CDR3 protein. The profile shows roughly 220,000 distinct CDR3 sequences, over 9.5% of them singletons. The sample consisted of PBMCs or a T cell subset sorted from them (not recorded which). The receptor source for this set is a man in his late teens or twenties who had mild COVID-19 (a few samples of this study predate the infection). Cell type and time point are not known. Each CDR3 is given with its conserved first and last residue. The D gene is left open where the match is weak. Rows may omit the clone size; those that give it use once, few, many or a size class.

NA	TRBV7-6	NA	TRBJ2-1	CASSSTYGQGSYNEQFF	TGTGCCAGCAGCTCAACATACGGGCAGGGCTCCTACAATGAGCAGTTCTTC
many	TRBV20-1	NA	TRBJ2-3	CSAVKGLDTQYF	TGCAGTGCTGTTAAGGGGTTGGATACGCAGTATTTT
NA	TRBV2	NA	TRBJ2-1	CASSRPPSRNEQFF	TGTGCCAGCAGTAGACCCCCGAGCCGAAATGAGCAGTTCTTC
many	TRBV5-1	NA	TRBJ2-2	CASSLGRATGELFF	TGCGCCAGCAGCTTGGGCAGGGCAACGGGGGAGCTGTTTTTT
NA	TRBV24-1	NA	TRBJ2-1	CATSELAGNEQFF	TGTGCCACCAGTGAACTGGCCGGCAATGAGCAGTTCTTC
NA	TRBV15	NA	TRBJ2-5	CATSRGRWRLGETQYF	TGTGCCACCAGCAGAGGCCGGTGGCGCCTAGGAGAGACCCAGTACTTC
many	TRBV12-5	NA	TRBJ2-1	CASGLESSYNEQFF	TGTGCTAGTGGTCTAGAGAGCTCCTACAATGAGCAGTTCTTC
few	TRBV3-1	TRBD2	TRBJ2-5	CASSLLAGVETQYF	TGTGCCAGCAGCCTTTTAGCGGGGGTGGAGACCCAGTACTTC
NA	TRBV7-2	TRBD1	TRBJ1-5	CASSSDRAQPQHF	TGTGCCAGCAGCTCGGACAGGGCTCAGCCCCAGCATTTT
few	TRBV6-1	NA	TRBJ1-2	CASSYSLQGYGYTF	TGTGCCAGCAGTTACTCCCTCCAGGGCTATGGCTACACCTTC
NA	TRBV21-1	NA	TRBJ2-2	CASSKRQTGELFF	TGTGCCAGCAGCAAGAGACAGACCGGGGAGCTGTTTTTT
NA	TRBV6-5	TRBD2	TRBJ2-7	CASSYSLAGGAYEQYF	TGTGCCAGCAGTTACTCCTTAGCGGGGGGAGCCTACGAGCAGTACTTC
NA	TRBV20-1	NA	TRBJ2-7	CSADGGPYEQYF	TGCAGTGCCGACGGGGGACCCTACGAGCAGTACTTC
NA	TRBV7-2	NA	TRBJ1-1	CASSWGVRVNTEAFF	TGTGCCAGCAGCTGGGGGGTCAGGGTGAACACTGAAGCTTTCTTT